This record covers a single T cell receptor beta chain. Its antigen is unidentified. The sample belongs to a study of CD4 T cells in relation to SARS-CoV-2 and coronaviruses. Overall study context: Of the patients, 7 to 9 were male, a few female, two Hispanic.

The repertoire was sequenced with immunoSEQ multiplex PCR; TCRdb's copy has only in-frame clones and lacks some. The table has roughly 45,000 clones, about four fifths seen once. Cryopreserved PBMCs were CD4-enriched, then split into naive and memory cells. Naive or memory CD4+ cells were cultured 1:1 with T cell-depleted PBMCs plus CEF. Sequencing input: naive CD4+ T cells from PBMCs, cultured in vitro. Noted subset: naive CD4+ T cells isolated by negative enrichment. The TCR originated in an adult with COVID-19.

DNA for the CDR3: TGTGCCAGCTCTCTCTTCGCGGCCGCAACTAATGAAAAACTGTTTTTT. This codes for CASSLFAAATNEKLFF. The V and J genes are TRBV18 and TRBJ1-4; D is unresolved. With 6 bases removed from V and 0 bases from J, the gap between germline ends came to 14 bases. In germline, CDR1 is KGHSH, CDR2 LQKENI. This CDR3 spans 16 amino acids.